Here is one T cell receptor beta chain with its context. The antigen is undetermined. This sample is drawn from a study of T cells after yellow fever vaccination. General study results and limits: Weaker, the secondary response had a peak occurring faster, on day 5 versus 15. Contamination of FACS-sorted repertoires by abundant clonotypes from the bulk population could occur.

CDR1 is LNHDA, CDR2 SQIVND, per germline (reference sequence). The CDR3 has 22 residues. The V and J ends lost 5 bases and 0 bases respectively, with 29 bases between them. Production of TCR cDNA was by 5'RACE template switching, which also added a universal primer site and UMIs. Via MiXCR, TCRdb re-called the 5' RACE reads, giving one row per CDR3 protein. The sample shows a few hundred thousand distinct CDR3 sequences, around 6.8% of them seen only once. The sequence derives from a man between 18 and 35 years old who received the YFV17D yellow fever vaccine. The chain is built from TRBV19 and TRBJ2-6, with D perhaps assigned TRBD1 or TRBD2 (5 bases each). Specimen: PBMCs, collected around 45 days after the first yellow fever vaccination. CDR3 protein: CASSSHLGRGMRPSSGANVLTF. CDR3 bases: TGTGCCAGTAGTTCTCACTTGGGACGGGGAATGAGGCCTTCCTCTGGGGCCAACGTCCTGACTTTC.